This T cell receptor beta chain originates from a study of OX40 agonist ivuxolimab in advanced cancers. This CDR3 is 15 amino acids long. J gave up 2 bases and V 0 bases, and 0 bases lay outside the gene matches. The germline V gene has CDR1 SGHRS and CDR2 YFSETQ. With respect to this clone: The same CDR3 arises from other DNA sequences in this sample as well.

Repertoires were generated with immunoSEQ multiplex PCR, while TCRdb's copy carries only in-frame clones and drops some. The sample gives approximately 90,000 clones, approximately 92% of which show up once; around 0.34% is in the top ten. The chain combines TRBV5-1 with TRBJ1-5; 9 nucleotides match TRBD1. Sequencing used CD4+ or CD8+ T cells sorted from blood, obtained in a trial of the OX40 agonist ivuxolimab. The receptor was derived from an adult with an advanced solid tumor such as melanoma, head and neck, liver or kidney cancer. CDR3: CASSLGTGGNQPQHF. The CDR3 nucleotides are TGCGCCAGCAGCTTGGGGACAGGGGGCAATCAGCCCCAGCATTTT.